The next 22 T cell receptor beta chains were all read from a single sample in a study of cytomegalovirus exposure and HLA in healthy donors. Profiled with immunoSEQ multiplex PCR; TCRdb holds only in-frame clones, not every one. Found here are 250,000 to 400,000 clones, around 90% of them singletons; the top ten hold roughly 0.96%. Material: PBMCs. The receptors were sampled from a man aged 30 to 45 in good health and CMV-seronegative.

The V call is TRBV7-9, the J call TRBJ2-7; 9 bases line up with TRBD1. CDR1 is SEHNR, CDR2 FQNEAQ, per germline (reference sequence). Losses at the gene ends were 5 bases for V and 5 bases for J; bases not matched to a gene: 10. This CDR3 region has 15 residues. The CDR3, as DNA: TGTGCCAGCAGCGCCACTCTGGGGACAGGGAACGAGCAGTACTTC. Translation gives CASSATLGTGNEQYF.

For the CDR3, the DNA is TGCGCCAGCAGCCCTGACGGGGTTCAAGAGACCCAGTACTTC. Translated, it gives CASSPDGVQETQYF. The rearrangement links TRBV5-1 to TRBJ2-5, with D possibly TRBD2 on 5 matching bases. Germline V gives CDR1 SGHRS, CDR2 YFSETQ. Trimming removed 4 bases from V and 2 bases from J, with 12 bases in between. There are 14 residues in the CDR3.

This chain links TRBV5-1 with TRBJ2-7; 9 bases are shared with TRBD1. Germline V gene sequence: CDR1 SGHRS, CDR2 YFSETQ. This CDR3 contains 15 residues. V lost 0 bases, J lost 1 base, and 2 bases stayed unmatched. The CDR3 nucleotides read TGCGCCAGCAGCTTGGTGGGGACAGGGTCCTACGAGCAGTACTTC. Protein: CASSLVGTGSYEQYF.

This chain uses TRBV21-1 with TRBJ2-7; the listed D gene, TRBD2, was not tested against the DNA. TRBV21-1 is a pseudogene locus. CDR3 size: 15 residues. The CDR3 coding sequence is TGTGCCAGCAGCAAAGTAAAGAAGAGCTCCTACGAGCAGTACTTC. Its protein product is CASSKVKKSSYEQYF.

V and J are TRBV4-1 and TRBJ1-2, with a possible D match to TRBD1 (5 bases). This CDR3 contains 16 residues. The ends were cut back, 1 base at V and 5 bases at J, with 17 bases in the middle. Germline assignment: CDR1 MGHRA and CDR2 YSYEKL. The CDR3 region is CASSQGGTGVDYGYTF. The CDR3 DNA sequence: TGCGCCAGCAGCCAAGGCGGGACTGGGGTCGATTATGGCTACACCTTC.

Here the CDR3 reads CASRGQSLGEKLFF. Here the CDR3 DNA reads TGCGCCAGCAGAGGACAGAGCCTAGGCGAAAAACTGTTTTTT. The genes are TRBV10-2 and TRBJ1-4; D is possibly TRBD1 (6 bases). CDR3 length: 14 residues. Trimming removed 6 bases from V and 8 bases from J, with 16 bases in between. Germline V gene data show CDR1 as WSHSY and CDR2 as SAAADI.

This sequence joins TRBV19 and TRBJ1-2, with 7 bases identical to TRBD1. Germline-derived CDR1 and CDR2 are LNHDA and SQIVND (reference sequence). The CDR3 length is 15 residues. With V trimmed by 3 bases and J by 4 bases, 8 bases remained unmatched. The CDR3 loop is CASSIPGTATYGYTF. Written as DNA, the CDR3 is TGTGCCAGTAGTATCCCCGGGACAGCAACCTATGGCTACACCTTC.

V is TRBV6-6 and J is TRBJ2-1; TRBD1 agrees at 10 bases. V lost 5 bases and J lost 6; bases outside the gene matches: 7. Germline V CDR1 and CDR2: MNHNY, SVGAGI (reference sequence). The CDR3 contains 15 residues. CDR3 sequence: CASSPTGGTLNEQFF. CDR3 coding DNA: TGTGCCAGCAGTCCGACAGGGGGCACGCTCAATGAGCAGTTCTTC.

The CDR3 region has the DNA TGTGCTAGTGGTTTGCCATCAGGCACTGAAGCTTTCTTT. As protein: CASGLPSGTEAFF. This chain connects TRBV12-5 to TRBJ1-1; D is unresolved. V lost 2 bases and J 4 bases, leaving 8 bases between the germline ends. This CDR3 region has 13 residues. Germline lookup yields CDR1 LGHNT and CDR2 FRNRAP.

This clone was observed once. The chain uses TRBV7-9 and TRBJ2-3, with D perhaps TRBD1 (6 bases). Trimming stripped 6 bases from V and 4 bases from J, with 20 bases between. There are 16 residues in the CDR3. Per the germline V gene, CDR1 is SEHNR and CDR2 is FQNEAQ (reference sequence). CDR3 loop: CASSPPQGYVADTQYF. The DNA of the CDR3 is TGTGCCAGCAGTCCTCCCCAGGGGTATGTCGCAGATACGCAGTATTTT.

This chain joins TRBV5-1 and TRBJ1-1; TRBD1 is a possible D gene (5 bases). Trimming cost V 1 base and J 5 bases, with 15 bases left between them. CDR3 size: 15 residues. The germline V gene encodes CDR1 SGHRS and CDR2 YFSETQ. The CDR3 DNA reads TGCGCCAGCAGCTTGAGTCGGGGGGTCGGTACTGAAGCTTTCTTT. It is translated as CASSLSRGVGTEAFF. Full variable domain (outside the CDR3, taken from reference TRBV5-1 and TRBJ1-1): KAGVTQTPRYLIKTRGQQVTLSCSPISGHRSVSWYQQTPGQGLQFLFEYFSETQRNKGNFPGRFSGRQFSNSRSEMNVSTLELGDSALYLCASSLSRGVGTEAFFGQGTRLTVV.

The rearrangement uses TRBV19 and TRBJ1-5, with D uncertain. This CDR3 region has 16 residues. Germline values: CDR1 LNHDA, CDR2 SQIVND (reference sequence). V lost 5 bases and J 3 bases, leaving 17 bases between the germline ends. In DNA, the CDR3 is TGTGCCAGTAGTTCTCAGACAACCTATGTCAATCAGCCCCAGCATTTT. Translation gives CASSSQTTYVNQPQHF.

The chain uses TRBV10-3 and TRBJ1-5, with TRBD1 identical over 12 bases. CDR3 length: 20 residues. Germline values: CDR1 ENHRY, CDR2 SYGVKD. V was pared by 2 bases and J by 2 bases, with 13 bases of the junction left unmatched. The CDR3 here is CAISEPMGQGAQGGNQPQHF. CDR3 sequence (DNA): TGTGCCATCAGTGAGCCGATGGGACAGGGGGCGCAAGGTGGCAATCAGCCCCAGCATTTT.

This chain joins TRBV5-4 and TRBJ1-2; 8 nucleotides match TRBD1. The junction had 7 bases not matched to a gene; V was cut back by 5 bases and J by 4 bases. Germline lookup yields CDR1 SGHNT and CDR2 YYREEE (reference sequence). The CDR3 runs to 14 residues. CDR3 nucleotides: TGTGCCAGCAGTTCCCGGGACAGGCGCTATGGCTACACCTTC. Protein product: CASSSRDRRYGYTF.

As to this clone: Other DNA sequences of this sample code for an identical CDR3. The rearrangement joins TRBV27 to TRBJ1-1; D is ambiguous. CDR3 length equals 13 residues. In germline, CDR1 is MNHEY, CDR2 SMNVEV (reference sequence). Trimming removed 8 bases from V and 2 bases from J, with 12 bases in between. The CDR3 sequence is CASSPGGNTEAFF. DNA of the CDR3: TGTGCCAGCTCGCCGGGAGGAAACACTGAAGCTTTCTTT.

CDR3 bases: TGTGCCAGCAGGTTTGGGACAGGGGCCAACTACGAGCAGTACTTC. Encoded protein: CASRFGTGANYEQYF. The rearrangement joins TRBV2 to TRBJ2-7; 10 nucleotides line up with TRBD1. Trimming removed 6 bases from V and 3 bases from J; junction bases left unmatched: 8. The CDR3 loop spans 15 amino acids. The germline gives CDR1 SNHLY, CDR2 FYNNEI.

This chain joins TRBV19 and TRBJ1-4; possible D gene TRBD1, 6 bases. Per the germline V gene, CDR1 is LNHDA and CDR2 is SQIVND (reference sequence). There are 15 residues in the CDR3. The V gene lost 3 bases and the J gene lost 3 bases, with 11 bases spanning the gap. CDR3 loop: CASSIGWTANEKLFF. CDR3 sequence (DNA): TGTGCCAGTAGTATCGGGTGGACAGCTAATGAAAAACTGTTTTTT.

The chain links TRBV5-7 to TRBJ2-2; 7 positions agree with TRBD1. TRBV5-7 is placed among ORFs of uncertain function. J lost 4 bases, V lost 4 bases, and 13 bases had no gene match. The CDR3 length is 17 residues. The CDR3 DNA sequence: TGTGCCAGCAGCCCGGGACAGACCGCCAGGTTCACCGGGGAGCTGTTTTTT. Its translation: CASSPGQTARFTGELFF.

This sequence joins TRBV5-1 and TRBJ2-5; 10 nucleotides line up with TRBD2. The CDR3 consists of 16 residues. Per the germline V gene, CDR1 is SGHRS and CDR2 is YFSETQ. The trim removed 0 bases at V and 5 bases at J, leaving 7 bases unmatched. In DNA form, the CDR3 reads TGCGCCAGCAGCTTGGGGAGCGGGGGGGCCGGTGAGACCCAGTACTTC. It specifies CASSLGSGGAGETQYF. Based on the CDR3 plus reference TRBV5-1 and TRBJ2-5, the full variable domain is KAGVTQTPRYLIKTRGQQVTLSCSPISGHRSVSWYQQTPGQGLQFLFEYFSETQRNKGNFPGRFSGRQFSNSRSEMNVSTLELGDSALYLCASSLGSGGAGETQYFGPGTRLLVL.

This chain uses TRBV6-5 with TRBJ1-2, with 7 bases that match TRBD1. Per the germline V gene, CDR1 is MNHEY and CDR2 is SVGAGI. This CDR3 contains 13 residues. V shed 6 bases, J shed 4 bases, and the junction held 5 bases outside the gene matches. Here the CDR3 DNA reads TGTGCCAGCAGCAGGGGGTTTGGCTATGGCTACACCTTC. Translated, it gives CASSRGFGYGYTF.

The rearrangement joins TRBV6-1 to TRBJ1-1, with 8 positions matching TRBD1. CDR1 is MNHNS, CDR2 SASEGT, per germline. Losses at the gene ends were 4 bases for V and 1 base for J; bases not matched to a gene: 5. CDR3 length equals 15 residues. In nucleotides, the CDR3 is TGTGCCAGCAGTGTCGACAGGGGAGGGAACACTGAAGCTTTCTTT. Its protein product is CASSVDRGGNTEAFF.

V usage is TRBV5-5 and J usage is TRBJ2-3, with D unclear. The CDR3 runs 15 residues. Germline CDR1 reads SGHKS; CDR2 reads YYEKEE (reference sequence). V gave up 3 bases and J gave up 0 bases, with 11 bases separating them. CDR3 amino acids: CASSSWAVSTDTQYF. CDR3 sequence (DNA): TGTGCCAGCAGCTCGTGGGCAGTTAGCACAGATACGCAGTATTTT.